The text below deals with one T cell receptor beta chain. This clonotype came up many times. Its binding antigen is unknown. No base quality information exists; no much larger clone differs at one position. This sample stems from a study of identical twins (dated by TCRdb to the mid-2010s). For context, the study as a whole: TCR alpha and beta repertoires from monozygotic twins, unrelated adults of various ages and cord blood were deep-sequenced to test whether fetal clonotypes persist. To rule out contamination, replicate twin experiments were performed at different times with different library preparation protocols.

Only healthy Caucasian donors were included. The twin cohort comprised three pairs of female monozygotic twins, all aged roughly 18 to 30 years. The RNA used for TCR libraries was isolated from peripheral blood mononuclear cells. The study at large found these results: Fewer insertions were carried by abundant cord blood beta clonotypes; a weaker similar trend was observed in young adult naive repertoires, while no such trend was observed in memory repertoires. In monozygotic twins, out-of-frame TCR alpha sharing was systematically underestimated by recombination models, although the models agreed with sharing between unrelated individuals. Conclusions relied on cross-sectional statistical analysis, since the same donors could not be followed over many years. Zero-insertion analyses could be partly confounded by invariant T cells such as MAIT and iNKT, though diverse VJ usage argued against such confounding for most clonotypes. A weaker excess of twin sharing was found in beta out-of-frame sequences because the signal-to-noise ratio was lowered by fewer shared sequences. Out-of-frame TCR alpha sequences shared between twins showed an excess of low generation-probability sequences compared with coincidental sharing between unrelated individuals.

Trimming accounts for 6 bases at V and 3 bases at J, while the number of junction bases matched to no gene is 7. The CDR3 contains 15 residues, cysteine and phenylalanine counted. The retained sequence is limited to the CDR3, 45 bases, with the frame set at the first base. The library came from 5' RACE. For sequencing, an Illumina HiSeq 2000 was employed. Template switching added a universal primer binding site, and the final cDNA carried a unique molecular identifier that allowed TCR cDNA molecules to be counted accurately. First-strand cDNA for TCR alpha and beta chains was synthesized from specific primers in the conserved constant-segment region. Each cDNA library was double barcoded, with a SMART-Mk sample barcode plus Illumina barcodes, to control for contamination. TruSeq adapter sequences along with Illumina sample barcodes were introduced in two successive PCR steps. The TCR alpha and beta cDNA libraries were sequenced on the Illumina HiSeq platform using custom primers. From the authors' description of their analysis: Raw reads were processed with MiGEC to extract unique molecular identifiers, and MiXCR was used to determine CDR3 positions. For each individual, recombination models were inferred using an EM algorithm with the repgenHMM and IGoR tools. The analysis of shared clonotypes was done with the tcR package in R, with sharing normalized by the product of cloneset sizes. To study raw recombination free of thymic and clonal selection effects, out-of-frame nonproductive sequences were analyzed. TCRdb passed the public sequencing reads through fastp at Q25 and MiXCR, retaining productive beta sequences. Under each unique CDR3 protein, matching rows form one entry showing the most common genes and DNA. The V and J calls reflect TCRdb's pipeline rather than the authors' work. This sample comprises 550,000 to 700,000 distinct CDR3 sequences, nearly 10% of them detected only once. The ten most abundant clones make up roughly 3% of the sample.

These same data were also listed under a study on yellow fever vaccine responses in identical twins. Per the second study: The T cell response to vaccination in identical twins was reported by the authors to appear partly convergent and partly personalized. In identical twins, the study followed T cell clones that responded to the vaccine with precision.

Sequenced input: PBMCs. The sequence was obtained from a woman under 30 in good health. The sequence is built from TRBV12-3 or TRBV12-4 and TRBJ2-7; 11 bases in the junction line up with TRBD2. CDR3 loop: CASRIRLAGNYEQYF. The DNA sequence is as follows: TGTGCCAGCAGAATCCGACTAGCGGGGAACTACGAGCAGTACTTC.